This T cell receptor (beta chain) was recovered during a study of human T cells and chemical hapten exposure. Study-level findings and limits: DPC sensitization left the count of TCRs above 1 in 1000 unchanged. It was expanded TCRs that formed significantly more large CDR3 similarity clusters than controls did.

Time point specified: pre-sensitization, week 0. Sample treatment: therapeutic diphenylcyclopropenone sensitization with weekly scalp DPC. At patch-test visits, sampling came before the patch test. Whole blood that had not been fractionated was the source of extracted total RNA. Germline V gene sequence: CDR1 SGHTA, CDR2 FQGNSA. This CDR3 is 16 amino acids long. V dropped 6 bases and J dropped 6; count of bases not matched to a gene: 13. TCRdb reprocessed the RACE reads with MiXCR, giving one entry per CDR3 protein. The sample shows 300,000 to 400,000 distinct CDR3 sequences, 5% to 6.5% of them seen only once. Of note for this clonotype: Its antigen remains unidentified.

The sequencing used whole blood, collected in connection with sensitization to the hapten diphenylcyclopropenone (DPC). The TCR sequence derives from a woman aged 45 to 65 with alopecia areata. Some clones in this sample may be carry-over from other donors' samples. The V call is TRBV7-2, the J call TRBJ2-5; TRBD2 matches 10 bases. The CDR3 nucleotides read TGTGCCAGCAGTCGGGAGGTGGTAGCGGGGGGAAAGACCCAGTACTTC. Translation: CASSREVVAGGKTQYF.